These 11 T cell receptor beta chains share one sample of origin, sequenced in a study of post-analysis software for immune sequencing data. General study results and limits: In patients, TRBV5-6, TRBV5-1 and TRBV20-1 belonged to roughly five TRBV segments found more frequently than in controls.

Unique molecular identifiers featured in each of the TCR beta cDNA libraries. TCRdb fed the PCR reads into MiXCR, producing one record per CDR3 protein. The table lists 350,000 to 450,000 distinct CDR3 sequences, roughly 38% of them singletons. Their specific antigens are unknown. The sequencing sample was made of blood. The receptors shown here come from a girl aged 2-10 years with multiple sclerosis.

This clonotype has more than one count but fewer than ten. The rearrangement links TRBV7-2 to TRBJ2-3, with 8 nucleotides matching TRBD2. Per the germline V gene, CDR1 is SGHTA and CDR2 is FQGNSA. The V and J ends lost 7 bases and 8 bases, in that order; junction bases with no gene match: 14. The CDR3 has 15 residues. DNA of the CDR3: TGTGCCAGCATTTTAGCGGGAACCGCGAAGGGTACGCAGTATTTT. Its protein product is CASILAGTAKGTQYF.

This chain links TRBV6-5 with TRBJ2-7; 10 bases map to TRBD2. There are 15 residues in the CDR3. Germline loops: CDR1 MNHEY, CDR2 SVGAGI. Trimming removed 4 bases from V and 1 base from J; junction bases left unmatched: 4. The CDR3 sequence: CASSSTSGFSYEQYF. As DNA, the CDR3 is TGTGCCAGCAGTTCGACTAGCGGGTTTTCCTACGAGCAGTACTTC.

As regards this clonotype: One end of the junction is discordant with germline, which a read error may explain. This chain links TRBV20-1 with TRBJ1-6; TRBD1 agrees at 7 bases. CDR3 size: 14 residues. Looked up from germline, CDR1 is DFQATT and CDR2 is SNEGSKA (reference sequence). CDR3 sequence (DNA): TGCAGTGCTAGGGAGACAGGGTCGGGTTCACCCCCCCACTTT. It translates to CSARETGSGSPPHF.

The chain links TRBV10-3 to TRBJ2-7; TRBD1 is a possible D gene (6 bases). Germline CDR1 and CDR2: ENHRY and SYGVKD. V shed 3 bases and J shed 0 bases, with 12 bases lying between them. This CDR3 comprises 15 residues. Written as DNA, the CDR3 is TGTGCCATCAGTGACTCCGACAGGAACTCCTACGAGCAGTACTTC. It specifies CAISDSDRNSYEQYF.

This chain connects TRBV12-3 or TRBV12-4 to TRBJ1-2; 7 positions agree with TRBD1. The trim removed 7 bases at V and 7 bases at J, leaving 9 bases unmatched. This CDR3 region has 13 residues. CDR3 bases: TGTGCCAGCACCTTCCAGGGGGTCTCTGGCTACACCTTC. It specifies CASTFQGVSGYTF.

This clonotype was counted a few times. The chain has TRBV5-1 and TRBJ1-6; D not resolved. Germline values: CDR1 SGHRS, CDR2 YFSETQ. The CDR3 length is 13 residues. The germline V and J ends were trimmed by 5 bases and 4 bases, with 7 bases remaining between them. CDR3 bases: TGCGCCAGCAGGAACGAGTATAATTCACCCCTCCACTTT. Translated: CASRNEYNSPLHF.

The CDR3 DNA is TGTGCCAGCCAATTAGACGAACCACCCATTAACTATGGCTACACCTTC. Its protein product is CASQLDEPPINYGYTF. The chain is built from TRBV7-9 and TRBJ1-2; unclear D gene. V lost 8 bases, J lost 1 base, and 20 bases lay in between. The CDR3 runs 16 residues. Per the germline V gene, CDR1 is SEHNR and CDR2 is FQNEAQ (reference sequence). Full variable domain (remainder filled in from reference TRBV7-9 and TRBJ1-2): DTGVSQNPRHKITKRGQNVTFRCDPISEHNRLYWYRQTLGQGPEFLTYFQNEAQLEKSRLLSDRFSAERPKGSFSTLEIQRTEQGDSAMYLCASQLDEPPINYGYTFGSGTRLTVV.

The V and J genes are TRBV10-3 and TRBJ1-2; D unclear. V gave up 0 bases and J gave up 4 bases, with 9 bases separating them. Germline CDR1 reads ENHRY; CDR2 reads SYGVKD. The CDR3 length is 14 residues. Here the CDR3 reads CAISESSQTYGYTF. The CDR3 DNA follows: TGTGCCATCAGTGAGTCGAGCCAGACCTATGGCTACACCTTC.

This clonotype showed up just a few times. This chain links TRBV29-1 with TRBJ2-1; D is ambiguous. The CDR3 sequence is 13 residues long. CDR1 SQVTM and CDR2 ANQGSEA come from the germline V gene. Between the trimmed V and J ends, which lost 0 bases and 9 bases, there was a span of 12 bases. CDR3 nucleotide sequence: TGCAGCGTTGAAGAGTTTTATTGGGGTGAGCAGTTCTTC. It specifies CSVEEFYWGEQFF.

This clonotype has more than one count but fewer than ten. This chain uses TRBV7-2 with TRBJ2-7, with TRBD1 as a possible D gene (5 bases). This CDR3 has 14 residues. Germline assignment: CDR1 SGHTA and CDR2 FQGNSA. V shed 2 bases and J shed 3 bases, with 11 bases lying between them. CDR3 in DNA: TGTGCCAGCAGCTTATCCCCAGGGAACTACGAGCAGTACTTC. Protein product: CASSLSPGNYEQYF. Supplemented by reference TRBV7-2 and TRBJ2-7, the full variable domain reads GAGVSQSPSNKVTEKGKDVELRCDPISGHTALYWYRQSLGQGLEFLIYFQGNSAPDKSGLPSDRFSAERTGGSVSTLTIQRTQQEDSAVYLCASSLSPGNYEQYFGPGTRLTVT.

This clonotype showed up just once. The CDR3: CASSLAAGPTDTQYF. DNA of the CDR3: TGCGCCAGCAGCTTGGCCGCAGGGCCCACAGATACGCAGTATTTT. The chain has TRBV5-1 and TRBJ2-3; TRBD1 is a possible D gene (5 bases). This CDR3 has 15 amino acids. Germline loops: CDR1 SGHRS, CDR2 YFSETQ. Trimming left V 0 bases short and J 2 bases short, with 10 bases between. Complete variable domain (other parts from reference TRBV5-1 and TRBJ2-3): KAGVTQTPRYLIKTRGQQVTLSCSPISGHRSVSWYQQTPGQGLQFLFEYFSETQRNKGNFPGRFSGRQFSNSRSEMNVSTLELGDSALYLCASSLAAGPTDTQYFGPGTRLTVL.